This T cell receptor beta chain was retrieved from a study of OX40 agonist ivuxolimab in advanced cancers. Generated by immunoSEQ multiplex PCR, the TCRdb table keeps only in-frame clones and is missing some. The sample holds 80,000 to 85,000 clones, about 86% seen once. This clone was observed once. V was clipped by 2 bases and J by 1 base; unmatched bases: 1. Per the germline V gene, CDR1 is SGHVS and CDR2 is FNYEAQ. The CDR3 extends over 15 amino acids. This chain connects TRBV7-6 to TRBJ2-1; the match to TRBD2 covers 8 bases. The source material was CD4+ or CD8+ T cells sorted from blood, sampled in a trial of the OX40 agonist ivuxolimab. The clonotype comes from an adult with an advanced solid tumor such as melanoma, head and neck, liver or kidney cancer. CDR3 coding DNA: TGTGCCAGCAGCTTAAGCGGGGGATCCTACAATGAGCAGTTCTTC. Its translation: CASSLSGGSYNEQFF.